The rows below give T cell receptor beta chains drawn from one sample of a study of beta chain features in type 1 diabetes. Clones were sequenced by immunoSEQ multiplex PCR, and TCRdb holds only the in-frame ones, with some missing. Of under 300,000 clones in the sample, over 20% were seen once. Material for sequencing was naive CD4+ T cells from blood. These receptors were obtained from a woman between 40 and 50 years old with type 1 diabetes. Each CDR3 is given with its conserved first and last residue. A D gene is named only where the DNA matches it firmly. Only some rows state a clone size, as once, few, many or a class for expanded clones.

V gene: TRBV5-4; clone size: -; D gene: -; CDR3 length: 14; J gene: TRBJ1-6; CDR3 protein: CASSNQGYNSPLHF; CDR3 DNA: TGTGCCAGCAGCAACCAGGGTTATAATTCACCCCTCCACTTT
V gene: TRBV29-1; clone size: few; D gene: -; CDR3 length: 11; J gene: TRBJ2-5; CDR3 protein: CSPRDQETQYF; CDR3 DNA: TGCAGCCCCAGGGACCAAGAGACCCAGTACTTC
V gene: TRBV7-9; clone size: few; D gene: -; CDR3 length: 14; J gene: TRBJ2-6; CDR3 protein: CASYRTSGANVLTF; CDR3 DNA: TGTGCCAGCTACAGGACGTCTGGGGCCAACGTCCTGACTTTC
V gene: TRBV4-2; clone size: -; D gene: TRBD2; CDR3 length: 15; J gene: TRBJ2-2; CDR3 protein: CASGAGGPFTGELFF; CDR3 DNA: TGTGCCAGTGGAGCGGGAGGGCCATTCACCGGGGAGCTGTTTTTT
V gene: TRBV5-6; clone size: few; D gene: -; CDR3 length: 13; J gene: TRBJ2-7; CDR3 protein: CASSGRSRGEQYF; CDR3 DNA: TGTGCCAGCAGCGGACGCAGCCGGGGCGAGCAGTACTTC
V gene: TRBV30; clone size: -; D gene: TRBD2; CDR3 length: 17; J gene: TRBJ2-1; CDR3 protein: CAWSVVGHAGGMYEQFF; CDR3 DNA: TGTGCCTGGAGTGTAGTCGGACACGCGGGAGGGATGTATGAGCAGTTCTTC
V gene: TRBV5-4; clone size: -; D gene: -; CDR3 length: 13; J gene: TRBJ1-1; CDR3 protein: CASSMDTNTEAFF; CDR3 DNA: TGTGCCAGCAGCATGGACACGAACACTGAAGCTTTCTTT
V gene: TRBV6-5; clone size: -; D gene: TRBD2; CDR3 length: 14; J gene: TRBJ2-4; CDR3 protein: CASNGPGGKNIQYF; CDR3 DNA: TGTGCCAGCAATGGACCGGGGGGGAAAAACATTCAGTACTTC
V gene: TRBV28; clone size: few; D gene: -; CDR3 length: 15; J gene: TRBJ2-7; CDR3 protein: CASSFSGDAPYEQYF; CDR3 DNA: TGTGCCAGCAGTTTCTCCGGAGACGCACCCTACGAGCAGTACTTC
V gene: TRBV7-9; clone size: few; D gene: -; CDR3 length: 13; J gene: TRBJ2-7; CDR3 protein: CASSSWTVSEQYF; CDR3 DNA: TGTGCCAGCAGCTCCTGGACAGTGAGCGAGCAGTACTTC
V gene: TRBV11-1; clone size: -; D gene: TRBD1; CDR3 length: 16; J gene: TRBJ2-3; CDR3 protein: CASSRWTGGYTDTQYF; CDR3 DNA: TGTGCCAGCAGCCGCTGGACAGGGGGATACACAGATACGCAGTATTTT
V gene: TRBV5-1; clone size: few; D gene: -; CDR3 length: 15; J gene: TRBJ2-7; CDR3 protein: CASSLGGDSSYEQYF; CDR3 DNA: TGCGCCAGCAGCTTGGGGGGGGACAGCTCCTACGAGCAGTACTTC
V gene: TRBV9; clone size: -; D gene: -; CDR3 length: 16; J gene: TRBJ2-5; CDR3 protein: CASSVGGGRVQETQYF; CDR3 DNA: TGTGCCAGCAGCGTCGGGGGTGGTAGGGTTCAAGAGACCCAGTACTTC
V gene: TRBV6-5; clone size: few; D gene: TRBD2; CDR3 length: 15; J gene: TRBJ2-5; CDR3 protein: CASSRRLAGTETQYF; CDR3 DNA: TGTGCCAGCAGCCGGAGACTAGCGGGTACAGAGACCCAGTACTTC
V gene: TRBV9; clone size: -; D gene: -; CDR3 length: 13; J gene: TRBJ1-1; CDR3 protein: CASSVRYEGEAFF; CDR3 DNA: TGTGCCAGCAGCGTTAGGTATGAGGGTGAAGCTTTCTTT
V gene: TRBV2; clone size: -; D gene: -; CDR3 length: 12; J gene: TRBJ1-5; CDR3 protein: CASALSNQPQHF; CDR3 DNA: TGTGCCAGCGCCCTAAGCAATCAGCCCCAGCATTTT
V gene: TRBV9; clone size: few; D gene: TRBD1; CDR3 length: 13; J gene: TRBJ1-2; CDR3 protein: CASSPDRVGGYTF; CDR3 DNA: TGTGCCAGCAGCCCAGACAGGGTGGGGGGCTACACCTTC
V gene: TRBV7-2; clone size: few; D gene: TRBD2; CDR3 length: 17; J gene: TRBJ2-1; CDR3 protein: CASSLKTSGAGYNEQFF; CDR3 DNA: TGTGCCAGCAGCTTAAAGACTAGCGGGGCGGGATACAATGAGCAGTTCTTC
V gene: TRBV7-2; clone size: -; D gene: -; CDR3 length: 14; J gene: TRBJ2-5; CDR3 protein: CASSRTKEEETQYF; CDR3 DNA: TGTGCCAGCAGCCGAACGAAGGAGGAAGAGACCCAGTACTTC
V gene: TRBV6-5; clone size: few; D gene: -; CDR3 length: 15; J gene: TRBJ2-7; CDR3 protein: CASSYSSGGPYEQYF; CDR3 DNA: TGTGCCAGCAGTTACTCGAGCGGTGGCCCCTACGAGCAGTACTTC
V gene: TRBV7-9; clone size: few; D gene: TRBD1; CDR3 length: 14; J gene: TRBJ2-7; CDR3 protein: CAIRGGRSTYEQYF; CDR3 DNA: TGTGCCATCCGAGGGGGCCGCTCAACCTACGAGCAGTACTTC
V gene: TRBV29-1; clone size: -; D gene: -; CDR3 length: 13; J gene: TRBJ1-1; CDR3 protein: CSVEGRMNTEAFF; CDR3 DNA: TGCAGCGTTGAGGGCAGAATGAACACTGAAGCTTTCTTT
V gene: TRBV29-1; clone size: -; D gene: TRBD1; CDR3 length: 12; J gene: TRBJ2-7; CDR3 protein: CSVSRQGDEQYF; CDR3 DNA: TGCAGCGTTTCTAGACAGGGAGACGAGCAGTACTTC
V gene: TRBV30; clone size: -; D gene: TRBD2; CDR3 length: 15; J gene: TRBJ2-1; CDR3 protein: CAWSGLAGFYNEQFF; CDR3 DNA: TGTGCCTGGAGTGGACTAGCGGGGTTCTACAATGAGCAGTTCTTC
V gene: TRBV7-2; clone size: -; D gene: -; CDR3 length: 13; J gene: TRBJ1-2; CDR3 protein: CASSLQGFRGYTF; CDR3 DNA: TGTGCCAGCAGCTTACAGGGCTTCAGAGGCTACACCTTC
V gene: TRBV19; clone size: few; D gene: -; CDR3 length: 14; J gene: TRBJ2-6; CDR3 protein: CASLDSSGANVLTF; CDR3 DNA: TGTGCCAGCTTAGACAGCTCTGGGGCCAACGTCCTGACTTTC
V gene: TRBV30; clone size: few; D gene: TRBD2; CDR3 length: 12; J gene: TRBJ2-7; CDR3 protein: CAWSPGLAGKYF; CDR3 DNA: TGTGCCTGGAGTCCTGGACTAGCGGGGAAGTACTTC
V gene: TRBV28; clone size: few; D gene: TRBD1; CDR3 length: 15; J gene: TRBJ2-1; CDR3 protein: CASSVTGGSYNEQFF; CDR3 DNA: TGTGCCAGCAGTGTAACAGGGGGGTCCTACAATGAGCAGTTCTTC
V gene: TRBV7-3; clone size: -; D gene: -; CDR3 length: 14; J gene: TRBJ2-3; CDR3 protein: CASSLTGTPDTQYF; CDR3 DNA: TGTGCCAGCAGCTTAACGGGGACTCCAGATACGCAGTATTTT
V gene: TRBV5-4; clone size: few; D gene: -; CDR3 length: 15; J gene: TRBJ1-6; CDR3 protein: CASSLVNRRDSPLHF; CDR3 DNA: TGTGCCAGCAGCTTGGTCAACAGGAGGGATTCACCCCTCCACTTT
V gene: TRBV4-2; clone size: few; D gene: -; CDR3 length: 14; J gene: TRBJ2-2; CDR3 protein: CASSQEPRTGELFF; CDR3 DNA: TGTGCCAGCAGCCAAGAACCTAGGACCGGGGAGCTGTTTTTT
V gene: TRBV9; clone size: -; D gene: -; CDR3 length: 16; J gene: TRBJ2-1; CDR3 protein: CASSPRVVDSVREQFF; CDR3 DNA: TGTGCCAGCAGCCCCCGGGTCGTGGACAGTGTAAGGGAGCAGTTCTTC
V gene: TRBV2; clone size: -; D gene: -; CDR3 length: 14; J gene: TRBJ2-3; CDR3 protein: CASSTGPSTDTQYF; CDR3 DNA: TGTGCCAGCAGTACAGGACCGTCCACAGATACGCAGTATTTT
V gene: TRBV11-1; clone size: -; D gene: TRBD1; CDR3 length: 18; J gene: TRBJ2-1; CDR3 protein: CASSLRTQGVWSYNEQFF; CDR3 DNA: TGTGCCAGCAGCTTAAGGACGCAGGGGGTTTGGTCCTACAATGAGCAGTTCTTC
V gene: TRBV5-1; clone size: -; D gene: TRBD1; CDR3 length: 15; J gene: TRBJ2-2; CDR3 protein: CASTTGGSLTGELFF; CDR3 DNA: TGCGCCAGCACCACAGGGGGCTCCCTCACCGGGGAGCTGTTTTTT
V gene: TRBV29-1; clone size: -; D gene: -; CDR3 length: 12; J gene: TRBJ2-1; CDR3 protein: CSVIRGYNEQFF; CDR3 DNA: TGCAGCGTTATCAGGGGTTACAATGAGCAGTTCTTC
V gene: TRBV4-1; clone size: -; D gene: -; CDR3 length: 15; J gene: TRBJ1-1; CDR3 protein: CASSQGGQRNTEAFF; CDR3 DNA: TGCGCCAGCAGCCAGGGAGGACAAAGGAACACTGAAGCTTTCTTT
V gene: TRBV28; clone size: -; D gene: TRBD1; CDR3 length: 14; J gene: TRBJ1-2; CDR3 protein: CASSLSRGRYGYTF; CDR3 DNA: TGTGCCAGCAGTTTATCCAGGGGGCGCTATGGCTACACCTTC